The rows below give T cell receptor beta chains drawn from one sample of a study of sequential checkpoint blockade in melanoma. Profiled with immunoSEQ multiplex PCR; TCRdb holds only in-frame clones, not every one. The table has fewer than 20,000 clones, around two thirds seen once; the top ten hold around 22%. The source material was CD8+ T cells sorted from blood (inferred from file names), sampled from a patient given nivolumab and ipilimumab in sequence. Every receptor here comes from a human donor with melanoma. CDR3s include the opening cysteine and the closing phenylalanine or tryptophan. The order of the fields is V gene, clone size, J gene, D gene, CDR3 DNA, CDR3 protein. The D gene is left open where the match is weak. A clone size is listed for some rows: how often the clone was seen (once, few, many), or a class if it is expanded.

TRBV19	NA	TRBJ1-5	NA	TGTGCCAGTAGTCTCCGCCGGGAGCTCCCTCAGCCCCAGCATTTT	CASSLRRELPQPQHF
TRBV11-2	NA	TRBJ2-2	NA	TGTGCCAGCAGCTTAGTTGGCGGCACCGGGGAGCTGTTTTTT	CASSLVGGTGELFF
TRBV6-6	NA	TRBJ2-7	TRBD1	TGTGCCAGCAGTTACGAAGGGACAGGGACACTCGAGCAGTACTTC	CASSYEGTGTLEQYF
TRBV27	NA	TRBJ1-1	NA	TGTGCCAGCAGTTTAGGGTTCCCAACTCCAGGCACTGAAGCTTTCTTT	CASSLGFPTPGTEAFF
TRBV9	NA	TRBJ2-2	NA	TGTGCCAGCAGCGTAGGGACAGCGAACACCGGGGAGCTGTTTTTT	CASSVGTANTGELFF
TRBV4-2	NA	TRBJ1-6	NA	TGTGCCAGCAGCCAAGAACTGGTTTCACCCCTCCACTTT	CASSQELVSPLHF
TRBV19	NA	TRBJ1-2	NA	TGTGCCAGTATAGGCAGGGAGGTAGGCTACACCTTC	CASIGREVGYTF
TRBV4-2	NA	TRBJ2-3	NA	TGTGCCAGCAGCCAAGGGCTAAACAGGGGCACAGATACGCAGTATTTT	CASSQGLNRGTDTQYF
TRBV15	NA	TRBJ2-1	NA	TGTGCCACCAGCACTTCTAGCGACTCCTACAATGAGCAGTTCTTC	CATSTSSDSYNEQFF
TRBV6-5	NA	TRBJ1-2	TRBD1	TGTGCCAGCAGTACTAGACAGGGGGCTAACTATGGCTACACCTTC	CASSTRQGANYGYTF
TRBV6-1	NA	TRBJ2-1	NA	TGTGCCAGCAGGGATGGACTCCCCTGGGATGAGCAGTTCTTC	CASRDGLPWDEQFF
TRBV28	once	TRBJ2-3	TRBD1	TGTGCCAGCCAGAGGGGGCCCGATACGCAGTATTTT	CASQRGPDTQYF
TRBV27	NA	TRBJ2-1	TRBD1	TGTGCCAGCAGTTTATGGGGGACAGGTATCTCTCAGGAGCAGTTCTTC	CASSLWGTGISQEQFF
TRBV2	once	TRBJ1-2	NA	TGTGCCAGCAGTGACAGAACTAACTATGGCTACACCTTC	CASSDRTNYGYTF
TRBV7-9	NA	TRBJ2-5	TRBD1	TGTGCCAGCAGCTTAGGGACAGGGGTAGAGACCCAGTACTTC	CASSLGTGVETQYF
TRBV4-3	NA	TRBJ2-3	NA	TGCGCCAGCAGCCAAGGGTTAGGGAGGCTCACAGACACAGATACGCAGTATTTT	CASSQGLGRLTDTDTQYF
TRBV27	NA	TRBJ1-1	NA	TGTGCCAGCAGGCCGCAGGGGTGGGACACTGAAGCTTTCTTT	CASRPQGWDTEAFF
TRBV6-5	NA	TRBJ1-2	NA	TGTGCCAGGGTTCACAGGGAAACTAACTATGGCTACACCTTC	CARVHRETNYGYTF
TRBV4-3	NA	TRBJ2-3	NA	TGCGCCAGCAGCCAAGGTCTTTACACCGAAAGCACAGATACGCAGTATTTT	CASSQGLYTESTDTQYF
TRBV2	few	TRBJ2-7	TRBD2	TGTGCCAGCACCGGGACTAGCGGGGTCCTCTACGAGCAGTACTTC	CASTGTSGVLYEQYF
TRBV10-3	few	TRBJ2-7	NA	TGTGCCATCAGTGGCAGCTACGAGCAGTACTTC	CAISGSYEQYF
TRBV19	few	TRBJ1-2	TRBD1	TGTGCCTCGTACAGGGGTGGCTACACCTTC	CASYRGGYTF
TRBV2	NA	TRBJ2-3	NA	TGTGCCAGCAGTGAGGCAGGGGCAGATACGCAGTATTTT	CASSEAGADTQYF
TRBV5-4	NA	TRBJ2-5	NA	TGTGCCAGCAGCCCAACGGGTGGCGAGACCCAGTACTTC	CASSPTGGETQYF
TRBV9	NA	TRBJ2-5	TRBD2	TGTGCCAGCAGCGTAGTCGGCGGGGGGGCGTTGGAGACCCAGTACTTC	CASSVVGGGALETQYF
TRBV5-5	NA	TRBJ1-6	TRBD1	TGTGCCAGCAGCCCGGGACAGCCAAATAATTTACCCCTCCACTTT	CASSPGQPNNLPLHF
TRBV10-3	NA	TRBJ2-1	TRBD2	TGTGCCACTTCAGCGGGGGGGCCATCCTACAATGAGCAGTTCTTC	CATSAGGPSYNEQFF
TRBV7-2	NA	TRBJ2-3	TRBD2	TGTGCCAGCAGCTTAGGACTAGCAAGGGATACGCAGTATTTT	CASSLGLARDTQYF
TRBV7-8	NA	TRBJ2-1	NA	TGTGCCAGCAGCTCCACGGGTGTCAACGAGCAGTTCTTC	CASSSTGVNEQFF
TRBV4-2	few	TRBJ2-7	NA	TGTGCCAGCAGCCAAGAGAGAGCTAGCCCCTACGAGCAGTACTTC	CASSQERASPYEQYF
TRBV7-9	few	TRBJ2-1	NA	TGTGCCAGCAGCCCGGGGGGCCATGAGCAGTTCTTC	CASSPGGHEQFF
TRBV9	NA	TRBJ1-1	TRBD1	TGTGCCAGCAGCCCCCACGGACAGGTGAACACTGAAGCTTTCTTT	CASSPHGQVNTEAFF
TRBV6-1	NA	TRBJ2-7	NA	TGTGCCAGCAGAGACTCCAGGGGAATACACGAGCAGTACTTC	CASRDSRGIHEQYF
TRBV27	once	TRBJ1-1	NA	TGTGCCAGCAGCTTTGTCGCAGTGAACACTGAAGCTTTCTTT	CASSFVAVNTEAFF
TRBV6-6	NA	TRBJ2-1	NA	TGTGCCAGCAGTGCCGGACAGAGCTCCTACAATGAGCAGTTCTTC	CASSAGQSSYNEQFF
TRBV7-2	few	TRBJ2-5	TRBD1	TGTGCCAGCAGCTTAAACGCAGGGGGCCTAGAGACCCAGTACTTC	CASSLNAGGLETQYF
TRBV6-1	NA	TRBJ2-6	NA	TGTGCCAGCAGTGGACTGTCAGGGTCTGGGGCCAACGTCCTGACTTTC	CASSGLSGSGANVLTF
TRBV7-3	NA	TRBJ2-3	TRBD2	TGTGCCAGCAGCCCATGGACTAGCGCAGATACGCAGTATTTT	CASSPWTSADTQYF
TRBV11-2	NA	TRBJ2-1	NA	TGTGCCAGCAGCCCAAGGGGGGGAACAGATGAGCAGTTCTTC	CASSPRGGTDEQFF
TRBV5-4	NA	TRBJ1-2	TRBD1	TGTGCCAGCAGCCTCCAGGGGGCTGGGGACTATGGCTACACCTTC	CASSLQGAGDYGYTF
TRBV6-1	NA	TRBJ2-7	NA	TGTGCCAGCTCGGGGTACGGGTACGAGCAGTACTTC	CASSGYGYEQYF
TRBV7-3	NA	TRBJ1-1	TRBD1	TGTGCCCCACCAGGGAGGGACAGGGAGATGAACACTGAAGCTTTCTTT	CAPPGRDREMNTEAFF
TRBV29-1	NA	TRBJ2-7	TRBD1	TGCAGCGTGGACAGGGGTTCCAGCTACGAGCAGTACTTC	CSVDRGSSYEQYF
TRBV7-3	NA	TRBJ2-3	NA	TGTGCCAGCAGCTTCCTTAGCACAGATACGCAGTATTTT	CASSFLSTDTQYF
TRBV2	NA	TRBJ1-6	NA	TGTGCCAGCAGATTCTTGAGTACAGCGGGTTCACCCCTCCACTTT	CASRFLSTAGSPLHF
TRBV7-3	NA	TRBJ2-2	NA	TGTGCCAGCACCTGGGGAAGGGGGGGCACCGGGGAGCTGTTTTTT	CASTWGRGGTGELFF
TRBV5-5	NA	TRBJ2-1	NA	TGTGCCAGCGGGGAGGGGGTGCAGTTCTTC	CASGEGVQFF
TRBV2	NA	TRBJ2-1	NA	TGTGCCAGCAGTGCCGGGGGCGGGGGTCTCTACAATGAGCAGTTCTTC	CASSAGGGGLYNEQFF
TRBV28	medium-sized	TRBJ1-4	NA	TGTGCCAGCCGAAACGGAGTGTCCTCTAATGAAAAACTGTTTTTT	CASRNGVSSNEKLFF
TRBV27	NA	TRBJ2-4	NA	TGTGCCAGCAGTTTAAACATGCGGGATCTAGCCAAAAACATTCAGTACTTC	CASSLNMRDLAKNIQYF
TRBV28	once	TRBJ2-2	NA	TGTGCCAGCAGTCACTGGAGCGGGTTGAACACCGGGGAGCTGTTTTTT	CASSHWSGLNTGELFF